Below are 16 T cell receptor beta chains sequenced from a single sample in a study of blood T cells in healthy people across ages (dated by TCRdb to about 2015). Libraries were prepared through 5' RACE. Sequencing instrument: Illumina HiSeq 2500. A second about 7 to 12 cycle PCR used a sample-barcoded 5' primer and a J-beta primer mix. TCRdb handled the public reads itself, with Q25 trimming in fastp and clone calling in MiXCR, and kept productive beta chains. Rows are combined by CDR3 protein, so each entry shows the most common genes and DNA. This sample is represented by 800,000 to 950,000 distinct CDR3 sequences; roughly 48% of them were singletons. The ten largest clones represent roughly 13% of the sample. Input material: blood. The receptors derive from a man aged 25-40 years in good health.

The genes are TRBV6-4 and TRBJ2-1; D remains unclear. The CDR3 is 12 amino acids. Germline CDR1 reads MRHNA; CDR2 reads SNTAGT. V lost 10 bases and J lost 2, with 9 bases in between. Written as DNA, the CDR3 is TGTGCCACCGGGTCTACCTACAATGAGCAGTTCTTC. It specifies CATGSTYNEQFF.

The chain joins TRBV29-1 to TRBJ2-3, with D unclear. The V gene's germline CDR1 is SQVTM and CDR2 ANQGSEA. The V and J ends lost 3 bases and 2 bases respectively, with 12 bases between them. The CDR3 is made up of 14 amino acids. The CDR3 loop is CSVDSVGITDTQYF. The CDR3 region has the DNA TGCAGCGTTGATTCGGTGGGGATCACAGATACGCAGTATTTT.

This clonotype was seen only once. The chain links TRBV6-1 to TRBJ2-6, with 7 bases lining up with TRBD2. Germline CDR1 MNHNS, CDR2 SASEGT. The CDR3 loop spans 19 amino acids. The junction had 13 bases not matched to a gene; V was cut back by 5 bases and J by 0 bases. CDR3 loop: CASSKTWGGPSSGANVLTF. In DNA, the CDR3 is TGTGCCAGCAGTAAGACCTGGGGGGGTCCCAGCTCTGGGGCCAACGTCCTGACTTTC.

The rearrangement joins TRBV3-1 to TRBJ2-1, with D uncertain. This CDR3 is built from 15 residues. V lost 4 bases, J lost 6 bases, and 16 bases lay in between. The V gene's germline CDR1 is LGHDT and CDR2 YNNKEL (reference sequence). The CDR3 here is CASSPVARRRNEQFF. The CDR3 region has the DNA TGTGCCAGCAGCCCGGTGGCCAGGAGACGCAATGAGCAGTTCTTC.

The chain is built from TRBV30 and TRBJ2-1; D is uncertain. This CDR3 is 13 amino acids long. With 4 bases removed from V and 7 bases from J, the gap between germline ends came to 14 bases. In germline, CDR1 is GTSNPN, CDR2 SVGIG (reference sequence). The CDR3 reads CAWNRVGWNEQFF. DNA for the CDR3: TGTGCCTGGAATAGGGTCGGGTGGAATGAGCAGTTCTTC.

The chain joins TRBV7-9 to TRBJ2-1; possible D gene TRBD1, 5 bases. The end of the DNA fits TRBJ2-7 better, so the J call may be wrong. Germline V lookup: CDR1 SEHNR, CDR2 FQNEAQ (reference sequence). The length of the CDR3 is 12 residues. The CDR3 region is CASSDSYNEQYF. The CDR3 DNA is TGTGCCAGCAGCGACAGCTACAATGAGCAGTACTTC.

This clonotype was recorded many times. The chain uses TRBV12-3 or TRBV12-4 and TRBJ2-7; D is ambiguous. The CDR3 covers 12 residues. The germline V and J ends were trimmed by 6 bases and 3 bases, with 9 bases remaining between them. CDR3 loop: CASSRQVYEQYF. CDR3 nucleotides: TGTGCCAGCAGCCGTCAAGTCTACGAGCAGTACTTC.

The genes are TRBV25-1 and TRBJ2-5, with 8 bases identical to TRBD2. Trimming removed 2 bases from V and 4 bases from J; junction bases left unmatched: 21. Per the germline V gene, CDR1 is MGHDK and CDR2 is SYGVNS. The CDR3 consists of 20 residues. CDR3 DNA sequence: TGTGCCAGCAGTGAAAGTCTTTTCGGGAGGGCCTCACGTGGAACAGAGACCCAGTACTTC. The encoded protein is CASSESLFGRASRGTETQYF.

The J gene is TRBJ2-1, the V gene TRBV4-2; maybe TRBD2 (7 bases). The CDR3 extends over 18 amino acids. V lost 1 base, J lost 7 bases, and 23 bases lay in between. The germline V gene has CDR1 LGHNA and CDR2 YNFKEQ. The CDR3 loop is CASSQGPLGGGAENEQFF. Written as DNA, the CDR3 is TGTGCCAGCAGCCAAGGGCCCCTAGGAGGGGGGGCAGAAAATGAGCAGTTCTTC.

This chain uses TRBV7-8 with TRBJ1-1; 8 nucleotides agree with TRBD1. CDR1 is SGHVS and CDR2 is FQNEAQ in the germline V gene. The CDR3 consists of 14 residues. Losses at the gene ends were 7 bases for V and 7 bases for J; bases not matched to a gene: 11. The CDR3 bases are TGTGCCAGCACCGACAGGGGAGGGACTGGTGAAGCTTTCTTT. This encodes CASTDRGGTGEAFF.

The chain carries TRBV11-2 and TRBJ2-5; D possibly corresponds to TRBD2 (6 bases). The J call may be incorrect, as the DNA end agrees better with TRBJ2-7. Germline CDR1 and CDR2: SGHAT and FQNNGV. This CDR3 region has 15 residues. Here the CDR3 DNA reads TGTGCCAGCAGCTTAGGACTAGTTACAGTCCACGAGCAGTACTTC. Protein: CASSLGLVTVHEQYF.

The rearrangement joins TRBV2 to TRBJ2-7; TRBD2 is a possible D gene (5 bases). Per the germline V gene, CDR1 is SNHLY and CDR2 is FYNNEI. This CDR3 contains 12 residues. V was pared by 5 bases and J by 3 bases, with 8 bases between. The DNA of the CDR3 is TGTGCCAGCAGTCACGGGGTCTACGAGCAGTACTTC. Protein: CASSHGVYEQYF.

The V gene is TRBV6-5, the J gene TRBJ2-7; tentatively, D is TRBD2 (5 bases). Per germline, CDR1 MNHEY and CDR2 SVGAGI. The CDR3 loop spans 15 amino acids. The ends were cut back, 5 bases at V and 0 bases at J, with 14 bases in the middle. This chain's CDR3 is CASSGSGEFSYEQYF. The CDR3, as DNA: TGTGCCAGCAGTGGGAGCGGTGAATTCTCCTACGAGCAGTACTTC.

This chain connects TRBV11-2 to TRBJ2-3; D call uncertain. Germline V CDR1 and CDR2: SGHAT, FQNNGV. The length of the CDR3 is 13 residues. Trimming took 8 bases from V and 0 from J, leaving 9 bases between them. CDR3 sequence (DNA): TGTGCCAGCTCGGGCATTAGCACAGATACGCAGTATTTT. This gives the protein CASSGISTDTQYF.

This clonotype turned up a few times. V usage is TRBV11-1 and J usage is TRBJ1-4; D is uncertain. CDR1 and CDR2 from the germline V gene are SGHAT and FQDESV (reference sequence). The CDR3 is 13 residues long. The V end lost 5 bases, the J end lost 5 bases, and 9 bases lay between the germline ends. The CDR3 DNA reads TGTGCCAGCAGCCAACTCCTGAATGAAAAACTGTTTTTT. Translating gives CASSQLLNEKLFF.

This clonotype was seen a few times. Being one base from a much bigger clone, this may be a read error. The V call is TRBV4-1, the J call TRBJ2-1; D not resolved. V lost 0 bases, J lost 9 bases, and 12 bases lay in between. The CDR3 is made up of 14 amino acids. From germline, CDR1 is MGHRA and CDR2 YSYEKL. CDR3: CASSQDVRGSEQFF. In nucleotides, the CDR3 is TGCGCCAGCAGCCAAGATGTCAGAGGCAGTGAGCAGTTCTTC.